The 21 T cell receptor beta chains in this list originate from one sample, sequenced in a study of tumor-infiltrating lymphocytes in primary liver carcinoma. Researchers generated TCR beta cDNA from 500 to 600 ng of total RNA, relying on a constant-region primer. Three nested multiplex PCR rounds of slightly modified ARM-PCR generated TCR beta libraries. The first two PCR rounds used TRBV1-TRBV30 primers with a Cbeta primer, 10 cycles each. One entry per CDR3 protein results from TCRdb running MiXCR on the multiplex PCR reads. The sample lists 330,000 or so distinct CDR3 sequences; less than 75% were seen once. RNA was extracted from whole blood without cell sorting, alongside germline DNA. Sequencing was performed on peripheral blood. The origin of the receptors is a middle-aged man with primary liver carcinoma and hepatitis B virus infection.

On this clonotype itself: This clone may be a read error of a much larger clone one base away. The V call is TRBV10-3, the J call TRBJ2-7; 9 bases agree with TRBD1. The V gene end was trimmed by 8 bases and the J gene end by 3 bases; junction bases not matched to a gene: 8. This CDR3 is 14 amino acids long. Germline V CDR1 and CDR2: ENHRY, SYGVKD. The CDR3 DNA sequence: TGTGCCATCGGTAGACCGGGACAGGGCTACGAGCAGTACTTC. Its protein product is CAIGRPGQGYEQYF.

With regard to this clonotype: The junction does not match germline at one end; this may be a read error. The chain recombines TRBV11-2 with TRBJ1-5; tentatively, D is TRBD1 (6 bases). The CDR3 has 14 residues. Germline CDR1 and CDR2: SGHAT and FQNNGV. The CDR3 bases are TGTGTCAGCAGCCTCACAGGGTTGAGTCAGTCCCAGCATTTT. This codes for CVSSLTGLSQSQHF.

CDR3 residues: CASSQDWASGSYEQYF. In DNA, the CDR3 is TGCGCCAGCAGCCAAGATTGGGCTAGCGGGTCCTACGAGCAGTACTTC. The chain links TRBV4-1 to TRBJ2-7, with TRBD2 identical over 8 bases. V trimming: 0 bases; J trimming: 1 base; junction bases outside the gene matches: 5. The germline V gene encodes CDR1 MGHRA and CDR2 YSYEKL. This CDR3 spans 16 amino acids.

In this sample, this clonotype turned up many times. V usage is TRBV4-1 and J usage is TRBJ2-7; D not certain. V lost 1 base and J lost 0, with 13 bases in between. There are 16 residues in the CDR3. CDR1 MGHRA and CDR2 YSYEKL come from the germline V gene. DNA for the CDR3: TGCGCCAGCAGCCAAGCGAAGCAGGCGAGCTCCTACGAGCAGTACTTC. Translation gives CASSQAKQASSYEQYF.

This clonotype was seen repeatedly, ten times or more. This chain links TRBV12-3 or TRBV12-4 with TRBJ1-4; 7 bases match TRBD1. V was clipped by 8 bases and J by 8 bases; unmatched bases: 8. This CDR3 comprises 13 residues. The CDR3 DNA reads TGTGCCAGCCAAAGACAGGGTTCAGAAAAACTGTTTTTT. It specifies CASQRQGSEKLFF.

In this sample, this clonotype turned up many times. This rearrangement joins TRBV4-2 to TRBJ2-5; D is unclear. Germline V gene data show CDR1 as LGHNA and CDR2 as YNFKEQ. V gave up 1 base and J gave up 5 bases, with 11 bases separating them. The length of the CDR3 is 14 residues. In nucleotides, the CDR3 is TGTGCCAGCAGCCAAGGGCCGCTTCAGGAGACCCAGTACTTC. This sequence encodes CASSQGPLQETQYF.

V is TRBV12-3 or TRBV12-4 and J is TRBJ2-5; D might be TRBD1 or TRBD2, each matching 6 bases. The CDR3 totals 15 residues. The V end lost 5 bases, the J end lost 5 bases, and 18 bases lay between the germline ends. The CDR3 sequence: CASSISLGGSETQYF. In DNA form, the CDR3 reads TGTGCCAGCAGTATTAGTCTGGGGGGCTCCGAGACCCAGTACTTC.

As to this clonotype: This could be a read error, since a much larger clone is one nucleotide away. This chain joins TRBV4-1 and TRBJ2-5; no clear D gene. The germline V gene has CDR1 MGHRA and CDR2 YSYEKL. This CDR3 is built from 14 residues. The CDR3 bases are TGCGCCAGCAGCCAAGATGATGTAACGGAGACCCATTACTTC. Amino acids: CASSQDDVTETHYF.

As to this clonotype: Mismatch with germline at one junction end may stem from a read error. This chain links TRBV11-2 with TRBJ2-3; D may correspond to TRBD1 or TRBD2 (5 bases each). CDR1 and CDR2 from the germline V gene are SGHAT and FQNNGV. The CDR3 is 16 residues long. The CDR3 sequence: CTSSYHMGVHTDTQYF. The DNA for the CDR3 is TGTACCAGCAGCTATCATATGGGGGTACACACAGATACGCAGTACTTT. Full variable domain (outside the CDR3, taken from reference TRBV11-2 and TRBJ2-3): EAGVAQSPRYKIIEKRQSVAFWCNPISGHATLYWYQQILGQGPKLLIQFQNNGVVDDSQLPKDRFSAERLKGVDSTLKIQPAKLEDSAVYLCTSSYHMGVHTDTQYFGPGTRLTVL.

This clonotype was observed at least ten times. The V gene is TRBV28, the J gene TRBJ2-2; 8 bases agree with TRBD1. The CDR3 contains 15 residues. The V gene end was trimmed by 6 bases and the J gene end by 4 bases; junction bases not matched to a gene: 7. The germline gives CDR1 MDHEN, CDR2 SYDVKM. The CDR3 region is CASSPLDRGTGELFF. CDR3 nucleotides: TGTGCCAGCAGCCCTCTAGACAGGGGCACCGGGGAGCTGTTTTTT.

In regard to this clonotype: Mismatch with germline at one junction end may stem from a read error. V and J are TRBV4-3 and TRBJ1-3; D may be TRBD1 (6 bases). The germline gives CDR1 LGHNA, CDR2 YSLEER. This CDR3 has 15 residues. The CDR3: CASCQRTVSGNTIYF. The CDR3 DNA reads as TGCGCCAGCTGCCAGCGGACAGTCTCTGGAAACACCATATATTTT.

As regards this clonotype: A read error may be the cause here, since a much bigger clone is one base away. The rearrangement joins TRBV12-3 or TRBV12-4 to TRBJ2-6; D is uncertain. V gave up 5 bases and J gave up 5 bases, with 10 bases separating them. This CDR3 has 14 residues. The CDR3 reads CASSRAGWANVLTF. For the CDR3, the DNA is TGTGCCAGCAGTCGCGCTGGGTGGGCCAACGTCCTGACTTTC.

In the case of this clonotype: An end of the junction differs from the germline gene, which may be a read error. For the CDR3, the DNA is TGTGCCAGCAGCATCGGACAGAATCAGCCCAAGCATTTT. It yields the protein CASSIGQNQPKHF. The chain has TRBV11-1 and TRBJ1-5; perhaps TRBD1 as D (6 bases). This CDR3 is built from 13 residues. Germline V gene lookup returns CDR1 SGHAT and CDR2 FQDESV (reference sequence).

Turning to this clonotype: Germline and junction disagree at one end, which may indicate a read error. CDR3 bases: TGTGCCAGCTGCGAAACAGGGGCGGATAACACTGAAGCTCTCTTT. It specifies CASCETGADNTEALF. The chain recombines TRBV11-1 with TRBJ1-1; TRBD1 aligns across 7 bases. The germline V gene encodes CDR1 SGHAT and CDR2 FQDESV (reference sequence). CDR3 size: 15 residues.

This clonotype was seen many times. The CDR3 region is CSEGQGKTYEQYF. CDR3 DNA sequence: TGCAGCGAGGGACAGGGAAAAACCTACGAGCAGTACTTC. The gene calls are TRBV29-1 and TRBJ2-7, with 9 bases aligning to TRBD1. Germline trimming cut 7 bases from V and 2 bases from J; bases unmatched to any gene: 6. From germline, CDR1 is SQVTM and CDR2 ANQGSEA. The CDR3 is 13 amino acids.

Comments on this clonotype: An end of the junction does not agree with germline; a read error may underlie this. J is TRBJ2-5 and V is TRBV11-2; TRBD2 might be the D (6 bases). This CDR3 region has 13 residues. CDR1 and CDR2 from the germline V gene are SGHAT and FQNNGV. The CDR3, as DNA: TGTGGCAGCTGCCCTGGGACTCAAGAGACCCAGTACTTC. Its protein is CGSCPGTQETQYF.

With respect to this clonotype: A much more abundant neighbour one base away suggests this may be a read error. The chain links TRBV6-1 to TRBJ2-5; D is possibly TRBD2 (5 bases). The CDR3 sequence is 14 residues long. The germline V gene has CDR1 MNHNS and CDR2 SASEGT. Trimming cost V 6 bases and J 2 bases, with 13 bases left between them. CDR3 region: CASRTNGDQETQYF. The CDR3 DNA is TGTGCCAGCAGGACTAACGGGGATCAAGAGACCCAGTACTTC.

The J gene is TRBJ1-2, the V gene TRBV19; the D is unclear. The CDR3 runs 12 residues. V shed 11 bases and J shed 5 bases, with 15 bases lying between them. Germline loops: CDR1 LNHDA, CDR2 SQIVND (reference sequence). The CDR3 coding sequence is TGTGCCTCTTCCTCGGTACAGTATGGCTACACCTTC. Its translation: CASSSVQYGYTF. Filled out from reference TRBV19 and TRBJ1-2, the complete variable domain reads DGGITQSPKYLFRKEGQNVTLSCEQNLNHDAMYWYRQDPGQGLRLIYYSQIVNDFQKGDIAEGYSVSREKKESFPLTVTSAQKNPTAFYLCASSSVQYGYTFGSGTRLTVV.

Worth noting for this clonotype: Since a much larger clone is just one base distant, this may be a read error. The rearrangement uses TRBV4-1 and TRBJ1-2; D gene unclear. Trimming shortened V by 5 bases and J by 8 bases, and 12 bases separated the two germline ends. There are 12 residues in the CDR3. The germline V gene encodes CDR1 MGHRA and CDR2 YSYEKL. CDR3 protein: CASSTPPGGYTF. DNA of the CDR3: TGCGCCAGCAGCACGCCTCCTGGGGGCTACACCTTC.

Remarks on this clonotype: Sequence at one end of the junction differs from germline and may be a read error. V gene TRBV29-1 combines with J gene TRBJ1-1; maybe TRBD1 (5 bases). In germline, CDR1 is SQVTM, CDR2 ANQGSEA. The CDR3 contains 13 residues. The DNA for the CDR3 is TGCAACGTTAAAGAGGGGCAGTGGGCTCGAGCTTTCTTT. Protein product: CNVKEGQWARAFF.

The rearrangement joins TRBV28 to TRBJ2-5, with TRBD2 matching over 9 bases. After removal of 4 bases from V and 5 bases from J, the junction contained 11 bases not matched to a gene. Germline V gene data show CDR1 as MDHEN and CDR2 as SYDVKM. This CDR3 spans 16 amino acids. The CDR3 is CASSSKLAGDLETQYF. The CDR3 DNA follows: TGTGCCAGCAGTTCAAAATTAGCGGGAGACTTGGAGACCCAGTACTTC. Filled out from reference TRBV28 and TRBJ2-5, the complete variable domain reads DVKVTQSSRYLVKRTGEKVFLECVQDMDHENMFWYRQDPGLGLRLIYFSYDVKMKEKGDIPEGYSVSREKKERFSLILESASTNQTSMYLCASSSKLAGDLETQYFGPGTRLLVL.